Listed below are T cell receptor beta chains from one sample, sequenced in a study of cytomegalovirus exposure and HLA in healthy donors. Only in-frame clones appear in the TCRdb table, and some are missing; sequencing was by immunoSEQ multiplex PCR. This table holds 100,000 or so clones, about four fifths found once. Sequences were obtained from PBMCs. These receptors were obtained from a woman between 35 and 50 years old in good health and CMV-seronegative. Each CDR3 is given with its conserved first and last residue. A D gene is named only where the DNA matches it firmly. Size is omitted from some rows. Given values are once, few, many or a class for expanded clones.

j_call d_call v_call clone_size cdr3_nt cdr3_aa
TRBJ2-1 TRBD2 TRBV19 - TGTGCCAGTAGTGTGACGACTAGCGGGGGCTCCTACAATGAGCAGTTCTTC CASSVTTSGGSYNEQFF
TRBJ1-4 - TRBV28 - TGTGCCAGCAGTTCTATCCCACGGGGAGTAGTTAATGAAAAACTGTTTTTT CASSSIPRGVVNEKLFF
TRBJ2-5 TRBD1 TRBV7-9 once TGTTCCAGCCAAAGAGGGACAGGGGGAGAACAAGAGACCCAGTACTTC CSSQRGTGGEQETQYF
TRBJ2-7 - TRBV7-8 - TGTGCCAGCAGCTTCCTGGACGGGAAAAGGCAGTACTTC CASSFLDGKRQYF
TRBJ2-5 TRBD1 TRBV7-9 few TGTGCCAGCAGCTGGGGACAGTACCAAGAGACCCAGTACTTC CASSWGQYQETQYF
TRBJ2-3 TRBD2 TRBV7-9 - TGTGCCAGCAGCCAATCAAGCGGGAGGAGCAGAGATACGCAGTATTTT CASSQSSGRSRDTQYF
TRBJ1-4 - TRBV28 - TGTGCCAGCAGGGCCTCGGGACATTCAAATGAAAAACTGTTTTTT CASRASGHSNEKLFF
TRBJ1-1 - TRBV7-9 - TGTTCCAGCAGCCTGACAGGGAACACTGAAGCTTTCTTT CSSSLTGNTEAFF
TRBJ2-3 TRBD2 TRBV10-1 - TGCGCCAGCCCGGTGGGTAGCGGGAGTACAGATACGCAGTATTTT CASPVGSGSTDTQYF
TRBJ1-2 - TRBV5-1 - TGCGCCAGCAGCTTGTTCGGGGAGGGATCGGACTATGGCTACACCTTC CASSLFGEGSDYGYTF
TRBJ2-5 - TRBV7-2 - TGTGCCAGCAGCTTAGAACGCGAAGAGACCCAGTACTTC CASSLEREETQYF
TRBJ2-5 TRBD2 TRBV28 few TGTGCCAGCAGTTTACTAGCGGGAGGGCCTGTCGAGACCCAGTACTTC CASSLLAGGPVETQYF
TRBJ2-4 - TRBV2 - TGTGCCAGCAGTGAAGCGCGGTGGCTGACCCTAGCCAAAAACATTCAGTACTTC CASSEARWLTLAKNIQYF
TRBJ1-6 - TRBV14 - TGTGCCAGCAGCGAGGGGGGGGAATCACCCCTCCACTTT CASSEGGESPLHF
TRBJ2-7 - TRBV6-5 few TGTGCCAGCAGGGACAGTACAACCTACGAGCAGTACTTC CASRDSTTYEQYF
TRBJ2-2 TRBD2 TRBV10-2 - TGCGCCAGCAGTGGGGGACTAGCGGGAGAGCTGTTTTTT CASSGGLAGELFF
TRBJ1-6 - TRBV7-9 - TGTTCCAGCAGCTTACAAACAGGGTCTATGAATTCACCCCTCCACTTT CSSSLQTGSMNSPLHF
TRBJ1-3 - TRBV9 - TGTGCCAGCAGCGTAGACGGGGGGTTCCCCGGAAACACCATATATTTT CASSVDGGFPGNTIYF
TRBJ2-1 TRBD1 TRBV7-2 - TGTGCCAGCAGCCCCCCGAACCCGACAGGGGATGAGCAGTTCTTC CASSPPNPTGDEQFF
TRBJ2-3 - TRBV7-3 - TGTGCCAGCAGCTTGGGGCCTCGGGGCACAGATACGCAGTATTTT CASSLGPRGTDTQYF
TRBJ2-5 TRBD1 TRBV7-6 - TGTGCCAGCAGCTTAGACAGGGGTGAGACCCAGTACTTC CASSLDRGETQYF
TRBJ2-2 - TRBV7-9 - TGTGCCAGCAGCTTACCCTCTGCGGGCATGAACACCGGGGAGCTGTTTTTT CASSLPSAGMNTGELFF
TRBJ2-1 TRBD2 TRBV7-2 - TGTGCCAGCAGCTTAGTGGCTAGCGGGGGGCTCGGGAATGAGCAGTTCTTC CASSLVASGGLGNEQFF
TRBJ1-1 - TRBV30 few TGTGCCTGGAGTGTAGCGGAGGGAAACACTGAAGCTTTCTTT CAWSVAEGNTEAFF
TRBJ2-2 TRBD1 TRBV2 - TGTGCCAGCAGTGAAGTAGGGGGCCCCGGGGAGCTGTTTTTT CASSEVGGPGELFF
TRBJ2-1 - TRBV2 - TGTGCCAGCAGCGAACTTACTGCGATAAAAAACAATGAGCAGTTCTTC CASSELTAIKNNEQFF